What follows describes a single T cell receptor (beta chain). Positively selected for CCR7, the CD45RO-negative cells used as naive CD8 cells excluded terminally differentiated effector memory CD45RA+ cells. Nashville, Tennessee was home to all donors, each a Caucasian adult. Sequenced by immunoSEQ multiplex PCR; TCRdb stores in-frame clones only, minus some. The sample lists around 650,000 clones, approximately 96% occurring once. Trimming removed 2 bases from V and 6 bases from J; junction bases left unmatched: 10. This CDR3 has 16 residues. Germline values: CDR1 MGHRA, CDR2 YSYEKL. The source of the sample is a study of shared clonotypes between healthy human individuals.

This clonotype was obtained from a woman aged 25 to 45 in good health. V and J are TRBV4-1 and TRBJ2-7, with 10 nucleotides matching TRBD2. The specimen was naive CD8+ T cells sorted from blood. The CDR3 is CASSQTLAGTLGEQYF. The CDR3, as DNA: TGCGCCAGCAGCCAAACACTAGCGGGAACGCTAGGCGAGCAGTACTTC.